The 29 T cell receptor beta chains in this list originate from one sample, sequenced in a study of shared clonotypes between healthy human individuals. Data came from immunoSEQ multiplex PCR; TCRdb stores just in-frame clones and leaves some out. Among 2 million to 2.5 million clones listed, 92% were seen once. The source material was naive CD4+ T cells from PBMCs. This sample's subset: CD45RA+ positively selected. The receptor set was obtained from a man younger than 35 in good health. Some clones in this sample may be carry-over from other donors' samples.

V and J are TRBV6-5 and TRBJ1-4; 9 bases match TRBD1. V was clipped by 6 bases and J by 8 bases; unmatched bases: 7. Germline CDR1 is MNHEY and CDR2 is SVGAGI. The length of the CDR3 is 14 residues. The CDR3 here is CASRRDRVEEKLFF. CDR3 coding DNA: TGTGCCAGCAGGCGGGACAGGGTGGAGGAAAAACTGTTTTTT.

The chain has TRBV6-1 and TRBJ2-3; TRBD2 is a possible D gene (5 bases). Trimming shortened V by 4 bases and J by 1 base, and 12 bases separated the two germline ends. CDR1 MNHNS and CDR2 SASEGT come from the germline V gene. This CDR3 has 15 amino acids. The CDR3 spells CASSAGQRRTDTQYF. The CDR3 DNA follows: TGTGCCAGCAGTGCTGGCCAGCGGCGCACAGATACGCAGTATTTT.

This sequence joins TRBV25-1 and TRBJ2-1; D possibly uses TRBD1 or TRBD2 (5 bases each). The ends were cut back, 4 bases at V and 4 bases at J, with 20 bases in the middle. This CDR3 region has 17 residues. Germline V gene lookup returns CDR1 MGHDK and CDR2 SYGVNS. DNA of the CDR3: TGTGCCAGCAGTGCTAACTGGGGCGGAGAGGGTTACAATGAGCAGTTCTTC. Protein: CASSANWGGEGYNEQFF.

The sample holds one count of this clone. The chain carries TRBV6-1 and TRBJ2-1, with 9 bases aligning to TRBD1. CDR3 size: 15 residues. V dropped 5 bases and J dropped 6; count of bases not matched to a gene: 8. Germline CDR1 is MNHNS and CDR2 is SASEGT. Written as DNA, the CDR3 is TGTGCCAGCAGTCGAATCGGGACAGGGATCAATGAGCAGTTCTTC. Protein: CASSRIGTGINEQFF.

In the case of this clone: Different DNA sequences within this sample yield the same CDR3. The J gene is TRBJ1-1, the V gene TRBV7-2; D uncertain. The CDR3 sequence is 13 residues long. Looked up from germline, CDR1 is SGHTA and CDR2 is FQGNSA. V was cut by 3 bases and J by 1 base, with 6 bases left in between. CDR3 sequence: CASSFSQNTEAFF. The CDR3 DNA is TGTGCCAGCAGCTTTTCCCAGAACACTGAAGCTTTCTTT.

The chain has TRBV18 and TRBJ2-5; D perhaps matches TRBD2 (5 bases). The CDR3 runs to 11 residues. Trimming removed 8 bases at V and 7 bases at J, with 11 bases between. Germline CDR1 KGHSH, CDR2 LQKENI. DNA for the CDR3: TGTGCCAGCGGGAGAGAGGGGACCCAGTACTTC. It specifies CASGREGTQYF.

This rearrangement joins TRBV7-2 to TRBJ2-1; weak D call: TRBD1 (6 bases). The CDR3 runs 14 residues. Trimming cost V 4 bases and J 4 bases, with 11 bases left between them. Germline CDR1 is SGHTA and CDR2 is FQGNSA. For the CDR3, the DNA is TGTGCCAGCAGCTGGCACAGGGAATACAATGAGCAGTTCTTC. This translates into CASSWHREYNEQFF.

The chain combines TRBV29-1 with TRBJ2-3; D gene uncertain. CDR3 length: 12 residues. Germline lookup yields CDR1 SQVTM and CDR2 ANQGSEA. Deletions cut 5 bases from V and 2 bases from J, with 8 bases between. As DNA, the CDR3 is TGCAGCGTTCTGAAAGTCACAGATACGCAGTATTTT. Its translation: CSVLKVTDTQYF.

The chain joins TRBV9 to TRBJ2-5, with D uncertain. Germline CDR1 SGDLS, CDR2 YYNGEE. V gave up 0 bases and J gave up 5 bases, with 11 bases separating them. This CDR3 contains 14 residues. The CDR3 reads CASSVAVVGETQYF. DNA for the CDR3: TGTGCCAGCAGCGTAGCTGTGGTGGGGGAGACCCAGTACTTC. The full variable domain, completed using reference TRBV9 and TRBJ2-5, is DSGVTQTPKHLITATGQRVTLRCSPRSGDLSVYWYQQSLDQGLQFLIQYYNGEERAKGNILERFSAQQFPDLHSELNLSSLELGDSALYFCASSVAVVGETQYFGPGTRLLVL.

This clone occurred a few times. The chain recombines TRBV30 with TRBJ1-1; D possibly corresponds to TRBD1 (6 bases). The V end lost 3 bases, the J end lost 6 bases, and 20 bases lay between the germline ends. Looked up from germline, CDR1 is GTSNPN and CDR2 is SVGIG (reference sequence). The CDR3 runs 15 residues. CDR3 sequence (DNA): TGTGCCTGGAGCCCACTCGGACAGCCTACGGCTGAAGCTTTCTTT. Translation gives CAWSPLGQPTAEAFF.

The chain couples TRBV10-1 to TRBJ2-2, with D uncertain. CDR1 WNHNN and CDR2 SYGVQD come from the germline V gene (reference sequence). V was pared by 3 bases and J by 0 bases, with 8 bases between. This CDR3 spans 15 amino acids. The CDR3 sequence: CASSERSTNTGELFF. For the CDR3, the DNA is TGCGCCAGCAGTGAAAGGTCCACGAACACCGGGGAGCTGTTTTTT.

This chain links TRBV27 with TRBJ2-1; TRBD2 matches at 14 bases. Germline V gene lookup returns CDR1 MNHEY and CDR2 SMNVEV (reference sequence). Germline trimming cut 5 bases from V and 1 base from J; bases unmatched to any gene: 4. This CDR3 spans 17 amino acids. The CDR3, as DNA: TGTGCCAGCAGTCAGACTAGCGGGAGGGCGTCCTACAATGAGCAGTTCTTC. Its translation: CASSQTSGRASYNEQFF.

V usage is TRBV28 and J usage is TRBJ2-5; D is undetermined. The DNA end is more similar to TRBJ2-7, so the J call may be wrong. Germline CDR1 and CDR2: MDHEN and SYDVKM. This CDR3 region has 12 residues. CDR3 region: CASTSESYEQYF. DNA of the CDR3: TGTGCCAGCACCTCCGAAAGCTACGAGCAGTACTTC.

J is TRBJ1-5 and V is TRBV2; TRBD1 is a possible D gene (6 bases). Germline V gene data show CDR1 as SNHLY and CDR2 as FYNNEI. Trimming removed 1 base from V and 2 bases from J, with 9 bases in between. The CDR3 contains 15 residues. DNA of the CDR3: TGTGCCAGCAGTGAAGACAGGGAGGGCAATCAGCCCCAGCATTTT. This translates into CASSEDREGNQPQHF.

The chain couples TRBV7-6 to TRBJ1-4; 7 positions agree with TRBD1. This CDR3 comprises 17 residues. CDR1 SGHVS and CDR2 FNYEAQ come from the germline V gene. V lost 5 bases to trimming and J lost 2 bases; unmatched junction nucleotides: 11. The CDR3 coding sequence is TGTGCCAGCAGCCGAGCCCCTATGACAGGGACTAATGAAAAACTGTTTTTT. Its protein is CASSRAPMTGTNEKLFF.

The gene calls are TRBV9 and TRBJ2-1; D uncertain. V shed 3 bases and J shed 6 bases, with 7 bases lying between them. The CDR3 spans 12 residues. Germline loops: CDR1 SGDLS, CDR2 YYNGEE. CDR3 bases: TGTGCCAGCAGCGGGAACTCCAATGAGCAGTTCTTC. It codes for CASSGNSNEQFF.

The gene calls are TRBV19 and TRBJ2-2; 10 bases align to TRBD1. CDR3 length: 17 residues. V shed 2 bases, J shed 6 bases, and the junction held 9 bases outside the gene matches. Germline CDR1 reads LNHDA; CDR2 reads SQIVND (reference sequence). The CDR3 here is CASSINAAGTGAGELFF. The CDR3 DNA sequence: TGTGCCAGTAGTATAAACGCAGCCGGGACAGGGGCCGGGGAGCTGTTTTTT.

The chain joins TRBV6-5 to TRBJ2-7; 8 nucleotides align to TRBD2. CDR1 MNHEY and CDR2 SVGAGI come from the germline V gene. The CDR3 has 15 residues. V lost 0 bases and J lost 3; bases outside the gene matches: 4. CDR3 bases: TGTGCCAGCAGTTACTCTGGGACTAGATACTACGAGCAGTACTTC. It codes for CASSYSGTRYYEQYF.

This chain connects TRBV6-5 to TRBJ1-1; TRBD1 might be the D (5 bases). This CDR3 contains 13 residues. The germline gives CDR1 MNHEY, CDR2 SVGAGI. V lost 2 bases and J lost 7, with 11 bases in between. DNA for the CDR3: TGTGCCAGCAGTTACCGGGACTACGGTGAAGCTTTCTTT. The encoded protein is CASSYRDYGEAFF.

The rearrangement joins TRBV13 to TRBJ2-2; the match to TRBD2 covers 8 bases. With V trimmed by 5 bases and J by 0 bases, 2 bases remained unmatched. The CDR3 runs 15 residues. CDR1 and CDR2 from the germline V gene are PRHDT and FYEKMQ (reference sequence). CDR3 amino acids: CASSNSGANTGELFF. The CDR3 nucleotides are TGTGCCAGCAGCAATAGCGGGGCGAACACCGGGGAGCTGTTTTTT.

CDR3 in amino acids: CASSYSKTGGAETQYF. The CDR3 DNA is TGTGCCAGCAGTTACTCGAAGACGGGAGGCGCGGAGACCCAGTACTTC. V is TRBV6-5 and J is TRBJ2-5; 7 bases line up with TRBD2. The CDR3 is 16 residues long. CDR1 is MNHEY, CDR2 SVGAGI, per germline. J gave up 5 bases and V 0 bases, and 9 bases lay outside the gene matches.

As for this clone: This sample includes further DNA sequences coding for the same CDR3. The rearrangement links TRBV6-1 to TRBJ1-4, with TRBD1 identical over 7 bases. V trimming: 3 bases; J trimming: 4 bases; junction bases outside the gene matches: 5. CDR1 and CDR2 from the germline V gene are MNHNS and SASEGT. CDR3 size: 15 residues. The CDR3: CASSDRQGFNEKLFF. CDR3 nucleotides: TGTGCCAGCAGTGATAGACAGGGATTTAATGAAAAACTGTTTTTT.

The CDR3 nucleotides read TGTGCCAGTACCCGGGGGGGAGGCACCGGGGAGCTGTTTTTT. Translation gives CASTRGGGTGELFF. V gene TRBV19 combines with J gene TRBJ2-2; 8 bases fit TRBD2. V lost 7 bases, J lost 4 bases, and 5 bases stayed unmatched. Germline CDR1 is LNHDA and CDR2 is SQIVND (reference sequence). The CDR3 sequence is 14 residues long. Variable domain in full (rest from reference TRBV19 and TRBJ2-2): DGGITQSPKYLFRKEGQNVTLSCEQNLNHDAMYWYRQDPGQGLRLIYYSQIVNDFQKGDIAEGYSVSREKKESFPLTVTSAQKNPTAFYLCASTRGGGTGELFFGEGSRLTVL.

The chain is built from TRBV10-3 and TRBJ2-5; D unresolved. The CDR3 length is 14 residues. In germline, CDR1 is ENHRY, CDR2 SYGVKD. V was cut by 7 bases and J by 2 bases, with 14 bases left in between. CDR3 region: CAITSGIPQETQYF. CDR3 nucleotides: TGTGCCATCACCTCTGGAATCCCACAAGAGACCCAGTACTTC.

The chain joins TRBV9 to TRBJ2-1; 14 bases are shared with TRBD2. The germline V gene encodes CDR1 SGDLS and CDR2 YYNGEE. There are 18 residues in the CDR3. Trimming cost V 0 bases and J 8 bases; bases outside gene matches: 10. The CDR3 DNA sequence: TGTGCCAGCAGCGTAGCCCAGGACAGGGGACTAGCGGGAGATGAGCAGTTCTTC. Translating it yields CASSVAQDRGLAGDEQFF.

The CDR3 region is CASSLLSGEDDEQFF. The DNA of the CDR3 is TGTGCCAGCAGCTTACTTAGCGGGGAGGACGATGAGCAGTTCTTC. The rearrangement links TRBV7-3 to TRBJ2-1; 8 bases agree with TRBD2. CDR3 length: 15 residues. With 2 bases clipped from V and 8 bases from J, the junction kept 8 bases outside the gene matches. CDR1 and CDR2 (germline): SGHTA, FQGTGA.

The CDR3 loop reads CASSLGTGVLLGTDTQYF. CDR3 sequence (DNA): TGTGCCAGCAGCTTGGGGACAGGGGTTCTTTTAGGCACAGATACGCAGTATTTT. This rearrangement joins TRBV5-4 to TRBJ2-3; 9 bases map to TRBD1. This CDR3 has 18 residues. From germline, CDR1 is SGHNT and CDR2 YYREEE (reference sequence). V lost 0 bases to trimming and J lost 1 base; unmatched junction nucleotides: 9.

The rearrangement links TRBV7-3 to TRBJ2-5; weak D call: TRBD1 (6 bases). With 5 bases removed from V and 4 bases from J, the gap between germline ends came to 8 bases. The CDR3 extends over 12 amino acids. Germline lookup yields CDR1 SGHTA and CDR2 FQGTGA. The CDR3, as DNA: TGTGCCAGCAGCCCCAGGGGAGAGACCCAGTACTTC. Protein product: CASSPRGETQYF.

This chain links TRBV5-4 with TRBJ1-2; D might be TRBD1 (6 bases). This CDR3 spans 13 amino acids. With 1 base removed from V and 8 bases from J, the gap between germline ends came to 12 bases. The germline V gene has CDR1 SGHNT and CDR2 YYREEE (reference sequence). For the CDR3, the DNA is TGTGCCAGCAGCTTGCAGGCAGGGGACGGCTACACCTTC. This codes for CASSLQAGDGYTF.